This T cell receptor (beta chain) was captured in a study of shared clonotypes between healthy human individuals. The CDR3 has 16 amino acids. Trimming stripped 5 bases from V and 9 bases from J, with 23 bases between. CDR1 is SGHAT, CDR2 FQNNGV, per germline. Repertoires were generated with immunoSEQ multiplex PCR, while TCRdb's copy carries only in-frame clones and drops some. The table records some 1,400,000 clones, about 96% of them present only once. The specimen was naive CD4+ T cells sorted from blood. Subset indicated: CD45RA+ positively selected. V gene TRBV11-2 combines with J gene TRBJ2-1, with D perhaps TRBD2 (5 bases). This TCR came from a man aged 25 to 40 in good health. CDR3 sequence: CASSPTTATARGEQFF. In DNA, the CDR3 is TGTGCCAGCAGCCCTACGACTGCCACCGCCCGGGGTGAGCAGTTCTTC.